This T cell receptor beta chain is drawn from a study of T cells in Graves' hyperthyroidism and ophthalmopathy. This clonotype was picked up many times. Its cognate antigen is unknown. Exclusions: uncontrolled infection, other autoimmune disease, pregnancy, lactation. Out of more than 8 ml of fresh peripheral blood came the PBMCs. The trim removed 5 bases at V and 7 bases at J, leaving 7 bases unmatched. This CDR3 region has 16 residues. Germline V lookup: CDR1 MNHEY, CDR2 SVGEGT. General study results and limits: Most thyroid clonotypes expanded above 0.001 appeared in blood too. A median about 6.5 months before onset, the model predicted ophthalmopathy.

There were TCR beta CDR3 regions amplified from RNA transcripts. When the TCR CDR3 underwent first-round RT-PCR, the HTBI primer set was used. TCRdb used MiXCR to reprocess the multiplex PCR reads, holding one entry per CDR3 protein. The data hold 350,000 or so distinct CDR3 sequences, with 15% to 20% observed a single time. The source is a woman aged 35 to 49 with Graves' ophthalmopathy. This chain links TRBV6-2 or TRBV6-3 with TRBJ2-2; 13 bases agree with TRBD2. Sequencing was carried out using blood. The CDR3 loop is CASSAGLAGFYGELFF. The CDR3 coding sequence is TGTGCCAGCAGTGCGGGACTAGCGGGATTTTACGGGGAGCTGTTTTTT.